This entry lists 14 T cell receptor beta chains sequenced from one sample in a study of vaccination effects on CD4 cells after COVID-19. Prior to sequencing, the ViraFEST assay stimulated PBMC with viral peptide pools, which expanded the antigen-specific CD4+ T cells. CD4+ T cells were isolated after about eleven days of culture. Each participant was administered two doses of either the BNT162b2 or the mRNA-1273 vaccine. Measured with immunoSEQ multiplex PCR; TCRdb has only the in-frame clones, and not every one. The profile covers about 81,000 clones, with roughly 73% appearing a single time and roughly 1.1% taken by the ten largest. These receptors' targets are unknown. Sequencing used CD4+ T cells from PBMCs cultured with HCoV-OC43 spike peptides, obtained after COVID-19 vaccination. The subset here: HCoV-OC43 spike overlapping peptide pool stimulation. The receptors stem from a human donor who received a COVID-19 vaccine.

The count of this clone is one. V is TRBV18 and J is TRBJ2-7; 7 bases align to TRBD1. CDR1 is KGHSH, CDR2 LQKENI, per germline. This CDR3 has 15 amino acids. The junction had 8 bases not matched to a gene; V was cut back by 3 bases and J by 3 bases. The CDR3 DNA sequence: TGTGCCAGCTCACCCCGACAGGGCCCCAACTACGAGCAGTACGTC. Translated: CASSPRQGPNYEQYV.

This clone is a singleton in its sample. The gene calls are TRBV6-1 and TRBJ1-2, with 7 bases identical to TRBD1. This CDR3 is 14 amino acids long. Germline CDR1 MNHNS, CDR2 SASEGT. V was clipped by 1 base and J by 8 bases; unmatched bases: 7. The CDR3 spells CASSEGGTVGGYTF. The CDR3 DNA sequence: TGTGCCAGCAGTGAAGGTGGGACAGTCGGAGGCTACACCTTC.

V is TRBV6-5 and J is TRBJ1-1, with D tentatively TRBD1 (5 bases). There are 16 residues in the CDR3. Deletions cut 0 bases from V and 1 base from J, with 12 bases between. Germline V lookup: CDR1 MNHEY, CDR2 SVGAGI. DNA of the CDR3: TGTGCCAGCAGTTACTCCCCGGACAAGCGGAACACTGAAGCTTTCTTT. Protein sequence: CASSYSPDKRNTEAFF.

CDR3 coding DNA: TGTGCCAGCAGTTACTCGGGCGGACAGCTTTACTATGGCTACACCTTC. The encoded protein is CASSYSGGQLYYGYTF. V usage is TRBV6-5 and J usage is TRBJ1-2, with a tentative D call TRBD1 (6 bases). The CDR3 consists of 16 residues. Germline V gene data show CDR1 as MNHEY and CDR2 as SVGAGI. V lost 0 bases and J 3 bases, leaving 14 bases between the germline ends.

The chain carries TRBV19 and TRBJ1-3, with 8 positions matching TRBD1. CDR1 and CDR2 (germline): LNHDA, SQIVND (reference sequence). The CDR3 is 14 amino acids. Germline trimming cut 5 bases from V and 2 bases from J; bases unmatched to any gene: 2. CDR3 in amino acids: CASSWDRTGNTIYF. In nucleotides, the CDR3 is TGTGCCAGTAGTTGGGACAGGACTGGAAACACCATATATTTT.

This clone was found a few times. This chain uses TRBV18 with TRBJ2-7; D ambiguous. The CDR3 length is 13 residues. The V end lost 3 bases, the J end lost 0 bases, and 6 bases lay between the germline ends. Germline V CDR1 and CDR2: KGHSH, LQKENI. CDR3 in amino acids: CASSPGFSYEQYV. The CDR3 DNA reads as TGTGCCAGCTCACCGGGCTTCTCCTACGAGCAGTACGTC.

The chain recombines TRBV19 with TRBJ1-2; no firm D call. From germline, CDR1 is LNHDA and CDR2 SQIVND (reference sequence). CDR3 length: 14 residues. V dropped 2 bases and J dropped 0 bases, with 7 bases sitting between them. The CDR3 protein is CASSIQVANYGYTF. In nucleotides, the CDR3 is TGTGCCAGTAGTATACAGGTAGCTAACTATGGCTACACCTTC.

The gene calls are TRBV4-1 and TRBJ2-3, with 8 nucleotides matching TRBD2. This CDR3 spans 15 amino acids. Germline-derived CDR1 and CDR2 are MGHRA and YSYEKL. V was pared by 3 bases and J by 5 bases, with 7 bases of the junction left unmatched. CDR3 amino acids: CASSHPGGPGDTQYF. DNA for the CDR3: TGCGCCAGCAGCCACCCGGGGGGGCCTGGAGATACGCAGTATTTT.

J is TRBJ1-1 and V is TRBV6-5; D remains ambiguous. CDR1 is MNHEY, CDR2 SVGAGI, per germline. The CDR3 runs to 16 residues. V dropped 0 bases and J dropped 1 base, with 12 bases sitting between them. Here the CDR3 reads CASSYSLYNPNTEAFF. As DNA, the CDR3 is TGTGCCAGCAGTTACTCGCTTTATAACCCGAACACTGAAGCTTTCTTT.

This clone was picked up one time. The V and J genes are TRBV2 and TRBJ2-3; D is unresolved. The germline V and J ends were trimmed by 4 bases and 1 base, with 6 bases remaining between them. CDR1 and CDR2 (germline): SNHLY, FYNNEI. The CDR3 runs 13 residues. CDR3 sequence: CASSAVGTDTQYF. The DNA of the CDR3 is TGTGCCAGCAGTGCGGTCGGCACAGATACGCAGTATTTT.

This clone was observed a handful of times. J is TRBJ1-1 and V is TRBV29-1, with D possibly being TRBD1 (5 bases). Per the germline V gene, CDR1 is SQVTM and CDR2 is ANQGSEA. CDR3 length equals 13 residues. Trimming pared 5 bases from V and 0 bases from J, leaving 10 bases between. As DNA, the CDR3 is TGCAGCGTTACCCAGGGATTGAACACTGAAGCTTTCTTT. Its translation: CSVTQGLNTEAFF. Using reference TRBV29-1 and TRBJ1-1 for the parts outside the CDR3, the full variable domain is SAVISQKPSRDICQRGTSLTIQCQVDSQVTMMFWYRQQPGQSLTLIATANQGSEATYESGFVIDKFPISRPNLTFSTLTVSNMSPEDSSIYLCSVTQGLNTEAFFGQGTRLTVV.

J is TRBJ2-1 and V is TRBV7-2; a possible D gene is TRBD2 (6 bases). This CDR3 contains 16 residues. The V end was cut by 5 bases, the J end by 3 bases, with 17 bases between. CDR1 and CDR2 from the germline V gene are SGHTA and FQGNSA. The CDR3 loop reads CASSLQRATYYNEQFF. The CDR3 bases are TGTGCCAGCAGCCTGCAGCGGGCGACATACTACAATGAGCAGTTCTTC. The full variable domain, in which reference TRBV7-2 and TRBJ2-1 provide the parts outside the CDR3, is GAGVSQSPSNKVTEKGKDVELRCDPISGHTALYWYRQSLGQGLEFLIYFQGNSAPDKSGLPSDRFSAERTGGSVSTLTIQRTQQEDSAVYLCASSLQRATYYNEQFFGPGTRLTVL.

The chain combines TRBV5-5 with TRBJ2-5; 8 bases agree with TRBD2. Germline-derived CDR1 and CDR2 are SGHKS and YYEKEE (reference sequence). The CDR3 has 14 residues. V shed 2 bases, J shed 5 bases, and the junction held 5 bases outside the gene matches. The CDR3 loop is CASSFSGGLETQYF. For the CDR3, the DNA is TGTGCCAGCAGCTTCAGCGGGGGTTTGGAGACCCAGTACTTC. The complete variable domain, with remaining parts taken from reference TRBV5-5 and TRBJ2-5, reads DAGVTQSPTHLIKTRGQQVTLRCSPISGHKSVSWYQQVLGQGPQFIFQYYEKEERGRGNFPDRFSARQFPNYSSELNVNALLLGDSALYLCASSFSGGLETQYFGPGTRLLVL.

V and J are TRBV6-6 and TRBJ1-2; D perhaps matches TRBD1 (5 bases). The CDR3 totals 16 residues. Germline CDR1 is MNHNY and CDR2 is SVGAGI (reference sequence). V shed 0 bases and J shed 7 bases, with 18 bases lying between them. CDR3 coding DNA: TGTGCCAGCAGTTACTCGATGCTGACTGCCGGGGGTGGCTACACCTTC. It codes for CASSYSMLTAGGGYTF.